Below are 14 T cell receptor beta chains sequenced from a single sample in a study of cytomegalovirus exposure and HLA in healthy donors (dated by TCRdb to the late 2010s). Preparation of the library involved the immunoSEQ multiplex PCR assay. For the multiplex PCR, a mixture combining 60 forward primers for TCR Vbeta segments and 13 reverse primers for TCR Jbeta segments was used. TCRdb holds this immuneACCESS table with in-frame rearrangements only. Some clones are missing; in checked studies, unresolved V genes explain under half, and the rest has no known cause. This sample is represented by some 85,000 clones; roughly three quarters of them were singletons. The top ten clonotypes cover 1.4% of the sample. Sequencing input: PBMCs. All receptors come from a male donor in good health and CMV-seronegative.

The rearrangement joins TRBV6-5 to TRBJ1-2; 8 positions match TRBD1. The CDR3 loop spans 15 amino acids. CDR1 and CDR2 (germline): MNHEY, SVGAGI. Trimming took 7 bases from V and 7 from J; bases not matched to a gene: 14. The CDR3 reads CASTRPGTGGAGYTF. CDR3 DNA: TGTGCCAGCACCAGACCCGGAACAGGGGGGGCTGGCTACACCTTC.

The table lists this clone with a few counts. The V and J genes are TRBV5-6 and TRBJ2-3, with 7 bases fitting TRBD1. The CDR3 contains 16 residues. With 1 base clipped from V and 2 bases from J, the junction kept 7 bases outside the gene matches. Per germline, CDR1 SGHDT and CDR2 YYEEEE. CDR3 nucleotides: TGTGCCAGCAGCTTGTTTACAGGGGTTTACACAGATACGCAGTATTTT. It is translated as CASSLFTGVYTDTQYF.

This clone has more than one count but fewer than ten. The chain has TRBV5-1 and TRBJ2-7; TRBD1 aligns across 10 bases. V lost 4 bases, J lost 5 bases, and 6 bases stayed unmatched. The CDR3 spans 14 residues. From germline, CDR1 is SGHRS and CDR2 YFSETQ. The CDR3 sequence is CASSPKDRGNEQYF. The CDR3 DNA reads TGCGCCAGCAGCCCAAAGGACAGGGGGAACGAGCAGTACTTC.

The gene calls are TRBV19 and TRBJ1-5, with 11 bases fitting TRBD1. After removal of 6 bases from V and 4 bases from J, the junction contained 5 bases not matched to a gene. This CDR3 has 15 residues. Looked up from germline, CDR1 is LNHDA and CDR2 is SQIVND (reference sequence). CDR3 bases: TGTGCCAGTAGCCTGGACAGGGGGCCGAATCAGCCCCAGCATTTT. This gives the protein CASSLDRGPNQPQHF.

This clone came up a few times. The chain has TRBV5-4 and TRBJ1-1; no clear D gene. This CDR3 comprises 14 residues. Germline CDR1 SGHNT, CDR2 YYREEE (reference sequence). The V and J ends lost 0 bases and 7 bases respectively, with 13 bases between them. CDR3 nucleotide sequence: TGTGCCAGCAGCTTGGATTTCGGGGTTGGTGAAGCTTTCTTT. Amino acid sequence: CASSLDFGVGEAFF.

The CDR3 spells CATSEGQGVGYTF. The CDR3 coding sequence is TGCGCCACCTCCGAGGGACAGGGGGTTGGCTACACCTTC. The chain uses TRBV5-1 and TRBJ1-2; 11 bases match TRBD1. The ends lost 9 bases at V and 7 bases at J; junction bases unmatched: 8. The CDR3 runs to 13 residues. From germline, CDR1 is SGHRS and CDR2 YFSETQ.

The rearrangement links TRBV10-3 to TRBJ1-1; TRBD1 agrees at 7 bases. Germline CDR1 ENHRY, CDR2 SYGVKD. The junction had 2 bases not matched to a gene; V was cut back by 0 bases and J by 1 base. This CDR3 is built from 15 residues. The chain's CDR3 is CAISESKGANTEAFF. In DNA, the CDR3 is TGTGCCATCAGTGAGTCGAAGGGGGCGAACACTGAAGCTTTCTTT.

The chain carries TRBV6-5 and TRBJ2-2; 8 positions agree with TRBD1. This CDR3 spans 14 amino acids. Germline CDR1 MNHEY, CDR2 SVGAGI. J gave up 4 bases and V 6 bases, and 4 bases lay outside the gene matches. This CDR3 reads CASSRTGITGELFF. Here the CDR3 DNA reads TGTGCCAGCAGCCGGACAGGGATCACCGGGGAGCTGTTTTTT.

The gene calls are TRBV19 and TRBJ1-5, with D possibly TRBD1 on 5 matching bases. Germline values: CDR1 LNHDA, CDR2 SQIVND (reference sequence). This CDR3 region has 17 residues. V was cut by 1 base and J by 1 base, with 14 bases left in between. CDR3 sequence reads: CASSIVVGAGSNQPQHF. DNA for the CDR3: TGTGCCAGTAGTATAGTGGTAGGGGCAGGGAGCAATCAGCCCCAGCATTTT.

V usage is TRBV10-1 and J usage is TRBJ2-1; D is possibly TRBD1 (5 bases). The CDR3 loop spans 15 amino acids. Trimming took off 5 bases at V and 0 bases at J, with 11 bases between the two ends. CDR1 is WNHNN and CDR2 is SYGVQD in the germline V gene (reference sequence). CDR3 nucleotides: TGCGCCAGCAGTCGAATTAGGGGCTCCTACAATGAGCAGTTCTTC. Translating it yields CASSRIRGSYNEQFF.

This chain connects TRBV5-1 to TRBJ2-5, with 10 positions matching TRBD2. The ends lost 0 bases at V and 2 bases at J; junction bases unmatched: 16. Looked up from germline, CDR1 is SGHRS and CDR2 is YFSETQ. The length of the CDR3 is 20 residues. The CDR3 DNA is TGCGCCAGCAGCTTGGGGGGGCACGGAGGACTAGCGGCTTTTCAAGAGACCCAGTACTTC. It translates to CASSLGGHGGLAAFQETQYF.

The rearrangement joins TRBV2 to TRBJ1-2; no definite D call. V shed 7 bases and J shed 7 bases, with 16 bases lying between them. This CDR3 is built from 13 residues. Germline V gene lookup returns CDR1 SNHLY and CDR2 FYNNEI. CDR3 sequence: CASTSGFDAGYTF. The CDR3 DNA sequence: TGTGCCAGCACGTCGGGTTTTGATGCTGGCTACACCTTC.

The chain joins TRBV4-3 to TRBJ2-2; TRBD2 matches 7 bases. The CDR3 has 15 residues. V shed 1 base, J shed 7 bases, and the junction held 6 bases outside the gene matches. From germline, CDR1 is LGHNA and CDR2 YSLEER. CDR3 in amino acids: CASSQGGGRGGELFF. The DNA for the CDR3 is TGCGCCAGCAGCCAAGGGGGGGGTCGGGGCGGGGAGCTGTTTTTT.

The rearrangement links TRBV11-2 to TRBJ2-2; perhaps TRBD1 as D (6 bases). The CDR3 is made up of 14 amino acids. CDR1 and CDR2 from the germline V gene are SGHAT and FQNNGV. Trimming left V 5 bases short and J 4 bases short, with 11 bases between. CDR3 sequence (DNA): TGTGCCAGCAGCCTCAGGGGTGGCACCGGGGAGCTGTTTTTT. Its translation: CASSLRGGTGELFF.